The clone carrying this TCR beta chain has more than one count but fewer than ten. The antigen is unknown. Researchers prepared the TCRbeta library using unique molecular identifiers, the study reports. TCRdb re-called the PCR reads with MiXCR, one entry per CDR3 protein. The sample lists more than 200,000 distinct CDR3 sequences; over 15% were seen once. This sample was included in a study of T-cell reconstitution after alpha-beta-depleted transplantation in children. Regarding the study as a whole: Newly made T cells mostly supplied T-cell counts and diversity one year after transplant. From surviving recipient T cells and thymic progenitors came the high day-60 TCRbeta diversity observed in some patients. After transplant, at about two months, alpha-beta T cells were reportedly derived from several hundred expanded graft clones.

The material was PBMCs, mostly from graft donor cells, obtained 360 days after TCRalphabeta/CD19-depleted stem cell transplant. The source of this sequence is a male patient between 2 and 10 years old who had a stem cell transplant for acute lymphoblastic leukemia, so the T cells may come from the graft donor.

CDR3 nucleotide sequence: TGCGCCAGCAGCCAAACGACAGGGGGCTACGAGCAGTACTTC. Translated, it gives CASSQTTGGYEQYF. V usage is TRBV4-3 and J usage is TRBJ2-7; 9 bases are a match to TRBD1. The CDR3 totals 14 residues. Trimming took 2 bases from V and 3 from J; bases not matched to a gene: 2. The V gene's germline CDR1 is LGHNA and CDR2 YSLEER.